Presented here are 20 T cell receptor beta chains from one specimen sequenced in a study of T cells in localized non-small cell lung cancer. Profiling relied on immunoSEQ multiplex PCR, and the TCRdb table lists in-frame clones only, not all of them. Among more than 100,000 clones, around 90% were seen once, and the ten largest hold around 1.7%. Specimen: peripheral blood, collected before any cancer treatment. The source of these receptors is a female donor over 55 with stage I lung adenocarcinoma.

This chain links TRBV28 with TRBJ2-7; D is unresolved. Trimming removed 7 bases at V and 2 bases at J, with 9 bases between. The CDR3 is made up of 12 amino acids. Germline V lookup: CDR1 MDHEN, CDR2 SYDVKM. CDR3 sequence (DNA): TGTGCCAGCACTCCCGGCACCTACGAGCAGTACTTC. Amino acid sequence: CASTPGTYEQYF.

This clone was seen a few times. The chain recombines TRBV30 with TRBJ2-2; D is possibly TRBD1 (5 bases). This CDR3 is 14 amino acids long. The germline V gene has CDR1 GTSNPN and CDR2 SVGIG (reference sequence). The CDR3 here is CATVWAGKVGELFF. In DNA form, the CDR3 reads TGTGCAACGGTATGGGCAGGGAAGGTCGGGGAGCTGTTTTTT.

This chain connects TRBV10-3 to TRBJ2-5; no reliable D call. Trimming removed 3 bases from V and 4 bases from J, with 6 bases in between. Germline assignment: CDR1 ENHRY and CDR2 SYGVKD. CDR3 length equals 12 residues. The CDR3 loop reads CAISDQRETQYF. CDR3 DNA sequence: TGTGCCATCAGTGACCAGCGAGAGACCCAGTACTTC.

V and J are TRBV7-3 and TRBJ1-1, with 7 bases lining up with TRBD1. V shed 5 bases, J shed 5 bases, and the junction held 5 bases outside the gene matches. Germline CDR1 SGHTA, CDR2 FQGTGA. There are 13 residues in the CDR3. CDR3 protein: CASSVDRETEAFF. The CDR3 coding sequence is TGTGCCAGCAGCGTAGACAGGGAGACTGAAGCTTTCTTT.

The gene calls are TRBV10-3 and TRBJ1-2, with 11 bases that match TRBD1. Losses at the gene ends were 3 bases for V and 3 bases for J; bases not matched to a gene: 3. The CDR3 has 15 amino acids. Germline V gene lookup returns CDR1 ENHRY and CDR2 SYGVKD. The DNA for the CDR3 is TGTGCCATCAGTGACCCGGGACAGGGGGACTATGGCTACACCTTC. Translation gives CAISDPGQGDYGYTF.

The chain has TRBV20-1 and TRBJ2-1; D perhaps matches TRBD2 (6 bases). Per the germline V gene, CDR1 is DFQATT and CDR2 is SNEGSKA (reference sequence). Trimming shortened V by 5 bases and J by 15 bases, and 11 bases separated the two germline ends. CDR3 size: 9 residues. The CDR3, as DNA: TGCAGTGCTGGAGGGTCACGGTTCTTC. It yields the protein CSAGGSRFF.

The gene calls are TRBV5-4 and TRBJ2-7; D perhaps matches TRBD2 (5 bases). From germline, CDR1 is SGHNT and CDR2 YYREEE (reference sequence). The CDR3 sequence is 15 residues long. Trimming pared 4 bases from V and 0 bases from J, leaving 14 bases between. The CDR3 is CASSTLKRSSYEQYF. The DNA for the CDR3 is TGTGCCAGCAGCACGCTTAAGCGGAGCTCCTACGAGCAGTACTTC.

The rearrangement joins TRBV5-1 to TRBJ2-1; 7 positions agree with TRBD2. V gave up 2 bases and J gave up 7 bases; unmatched junction bases: 6. The germline V gene has CDR1 SGHRS and CDR2 YFSETQ. The CDR3 runs to 14 residues. For the CDR3, the DNA is TGCGCCAGCAGCTTCGTTGCGGGAGTAAATGAGCAGTTCTTC. This encodes CASSFVAGVNEQFF.

The chain is built from TRBV15 and TRBJ2-3, with D possibly TRBD2 on 5 matching bases. This CDR3 has 12 residues. Per the germline V gene, CDR1 is LNHNV and CDR2 is YYDKDF (reference sequence). Trimming stripped 8 bases from V and 3 bases from J, with 9 bases between. The CDR3 sequence: CATGWRTDTQYF. The CDR3 DNA follows: TGTGCCACCGGGTGGAGGACAGATACGCAGTATTTT. The full variable domain, rest sourced from reference TRBV15 and TRBJ2-3, is DAMVIQNPRYQVTQFGKPVTLSCSQTLNHNVMYWYQQKSSQAPKLLFHYYDKDFNNEADTPDNFQSRRPNTSFCFLDIRSPGLGDTAMYLCATGWRTDTQYFGPGTRLTVL.

In this sample, this clone turned up once. The CDR3 region is CASSLYRGAPYYGYTF. CDR3 DNA: TGTGCCAGCAGTTTATATCGGGGTGCCCCTTACTATGGCTACACCTTC. The gene calls are TRBV27 and TRBJ1-2, with D unclear. Germline values: CDR1 MNHEY, CDR2 SMNVEV (reference sequence). Trimming shortened V by 1 base and J by 3 bases, and 15 bases separated the two germline ends. This CDR3 has 16 residues.

The chain joins TRBV18 to TRBJ2-7; TRBD2 matches 12 bases. CDR3 length: 14 residues. Germline V lookup: CDR1 KGHSH, CDR2 LQKENI. J gave up 6 bases and V 2 bases, and 2 bases lay outside the gene matches. The CDR3 DNA reads as TGTGCCAGCTCACCAGAACTAGCGGGAGGCGAGCAGTACTTC. This gives the protein CASSPELAGGEQYF.

The chain couples TRBV4-2 to TRBJ2-1; 7 bases are a match to TRBD2. CDR3 length: 17 residues. After removal of 0 bases from V and 5 bases from J, the junction contained 10 bases not matched to a gene. Per the germline V gene, CDR1 is LGHNA and CDR2 is YNFKEQ. The CDR3 bases are TGTGCCAGCAGCCAAGACCCACTAGAGCGGGGTCACAATGAGCAGTTCTTC. The encoded protein is CASSQDPLERGHNEQFF.

CDR3 protein: CASYREANTEAFF. The CDR3 nucleotides are TGTGCCAGCTACAGGGAGGCGAACACTGAAGCTTTCTTT. This chain links TRBV6-1 with TRBJ1-1, with D perhaps TRBD1 (6 bases). V lost 8 bases and J 1 base, leaving 11 bases between the germline ends. Germline assignment: CDR1 MNHNS and CDR2 SASEGT. The CDR3 length is 13 residues.

The chain carries TRBV7-8 and TRBJ2-7, with D tentatively TRBD2 (6 bases). Germline V lookup: CDR1 SGHVS, CDR2 FQNEAQ. The CDR3 length is 12 residues. The V end lost 11 bases, the J end lost 6 bases, and 17 bases lay between the germline ends. Written as DNA, the CDR3 is TGTGCCGGCGGGACCCGAACCGGCGAGCAGTACTTC. Protein: CAGGTRTGEQYF.

The rearrangement joins TRBV5-6 to TRBJ2-1; 9 bases are shared with TRBD2. The germline gives CDR1 SGHDT, CDR2 YYEEEE. J was trimmed by 0 bases and V by 1 base; bases with no gene match: 2. CDR3 length: 16 residues. The CDR3 here is CASSLYSGSSYNEQFF. The CDR3 DNA sequence: TGTGCCAGCAGCTTGTATAGCGGGAGCTCCTACAATGAGCAGTTCTTC.

On this clone itself: The sample contains more than one DNA sequence encoding this CDR3. The chain links TRBV29-1 to TRBJ2-6; no clear D gene. The CDR3 consists of 13 residues. Germline V CDR1 and CDR2: SQVTM, ANQGSEA. V was trimmed by 3 bases and J by 3 bases, leaving 6 bases between them. CDR3 coding DNA: TGCAGCGTTGAGGGGTATGGGGCCAACGTCCTGACTTTC. Translated: CSVEGYGANVLTF.

The V gene is TRBV30, the J gene TRBJ1-2; D is uncertain. This CDR3 spans 15 amino acids. Germline V gene sequence: CDR1 GTSNPN, CDR2 SVGIG (reference sequence). V was trimmed by 2 bases and J by 6 bases, leaving 19 bases between them. CDR3 amino acids: CAWSQPPVPRNGYTF. The CDR3 nucleotides read TGTGCCTGGAGTCAACCCCCCGTGCCACGGAATGGCTACACCTTC.

This chain joins TRBV9 and TRBJ1-5; possibly TRBD1 for D (6 bases). Between the trimmed V and J ends, which lost 6 bases and 1 base, there was a span of 20 bases. This CDR3 region has 17 residues. Germline V CDR1 and CDR2: SGDLS, YYNGEE. The CDR3 protein is CASTPRLGAGSNQPQHF. The CDR3 DNA reads as TGTGCCAGCACCCCCCGGTTGGGGGCGGGCAGCAATCAGCCCCAGCATTTT. The full variable domain, in which reference TRBV9 and TRBJ1-5 provide the parts outside the CDR3, is DSGVTQTPKHLITATGQRVTLRCSPRSGDLSVYWYQQSLDQGLQFLIQYYNGEERAKGNILERFSAQQFPDLHSELNLSSLELGDSALYFCASTPRLGAGSNQPQHFGDGTRLSIL.

V gene TRBV29-1 combines with J gene TRBJ2-2; 8 bases align to TRBD1. The V gene end was trimmed by 7 bases and the J gene end by 2 bases; junction bases not matched to a gene: 6. The germline CDR1 and CDR2 sequences are SQVTM and ANQGSEA. CDR3 length: 14 residues. The CDR3 protein is CSAAQGANTGELFF. The CDR3 DNA sequence: TGCAGCGCTGCCCAGGGGGCCAACACCGGGGAGCTGTTTTTT.

This clone showed up just a few times. This sequence joins TRBV5-6 and TRBJ1-4; 7 bases are shared with TRBD1. The V gene's germline CDR1 is SGHDT and CDR2 YYEEEE. Losses at the gene ends were 0 bases for V and 9 bases for J; bases not matched to a gene: 8. CDR3 length: 15 residues. The CDR3 protein is CASSLAHRGGKKLFF. The CDR3, as DNA: TGTGCCAGCAGCTTGGCTCACAGGGGAGGGAAAAAACTGTTTTTT.